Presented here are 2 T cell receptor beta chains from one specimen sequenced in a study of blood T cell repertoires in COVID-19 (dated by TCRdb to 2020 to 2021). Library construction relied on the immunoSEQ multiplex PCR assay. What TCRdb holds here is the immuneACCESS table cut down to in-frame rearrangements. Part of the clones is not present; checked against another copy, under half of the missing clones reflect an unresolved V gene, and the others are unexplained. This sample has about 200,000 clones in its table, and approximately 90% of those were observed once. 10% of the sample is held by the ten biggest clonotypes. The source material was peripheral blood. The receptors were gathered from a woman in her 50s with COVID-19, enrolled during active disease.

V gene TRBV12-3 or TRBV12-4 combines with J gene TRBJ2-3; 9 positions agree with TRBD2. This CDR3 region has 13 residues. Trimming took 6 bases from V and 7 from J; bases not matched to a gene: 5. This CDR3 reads CASRRAGGYTQYF. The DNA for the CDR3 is TGTGCCAGCAGGCGAGCGGGGGGATATACGCAGTATTTT.

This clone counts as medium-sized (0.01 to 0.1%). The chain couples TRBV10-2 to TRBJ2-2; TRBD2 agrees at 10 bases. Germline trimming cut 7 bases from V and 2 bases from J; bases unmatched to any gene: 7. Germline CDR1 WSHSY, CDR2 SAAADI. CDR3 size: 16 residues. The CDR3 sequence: CASIGLAGVNTGELFF. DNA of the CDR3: TGCGCCAGCATAGGGCTAGCGGGGGTTAACACCGGGGAGCTGTTTTTT.